What follows are 2 T cell receptor beta chains derived from one specimen sequenced in a study of T cells in Graves' hyperthyroidism and ophthalmopathy. Regions amplified from RNA transcripts were the TCR beta CDR3 regions. TCR CDR3 regions were first amplified by RT-PCR with HTBI primers. Each CDR3 protein gets one entry after TCRdb re-called the multiplex PCR reads with MiXCR. The sample gives about 130,000 distinct CDR3 sequences, around 21% of which show up once; around 70% is in the top ten. Sample: blood. The receptors shown here come from a woman aged 50 to 60 with Graves' hyperthyroidism that later progressed to Graves' ophthalmopathy.

This chain joins TRBV4-1 and TRBJ1-1; D not certain. Germline-derived CDR1 and CDR2 are MGHRA and YSYEKL. This CDR3 is built from 15 residues. V lost 0 bases and J 2 bases, leaving 10 bases between the germline ends. The CDR3 DNA follows: TGCGCCAGCAGCCAAGATTGGTTCGGTAACACTGAAGCTTTCTTT. Translating it yields CASSQDWFGNTEAFF.

The genes are TRBV5-1 and TRBJ2-6; D might be TRBD1 (5 bases). Germline V gives CDR1 SGHRS, CDR2 YFSETQ. This CDR3 is 15 amino acids long. The V end was cut by 4 bases, the J end by 4 bases, with 12 bases between. DNA of the CDR3: TGCGCCAGCAGCACAGGATTGGTGGGGGCCAACGTCCTGACTTTC. This encodes CASSTGLVGANVLTF. The variable domain in full, with the rest retrieved from reference TRBV5-1 and TRBJ2-6, is KAGVTQTPRYLIKTRGQQVTLSCSPISGHRSVSWYQQTPGQGLQFLFEYFSETQRNKGNFPGRFSGRQFSNSRSEMNVSTLELGDSALYLCASSTGLVGANVLTFGAGSRLTVL.